This TCR beta chain emerged from a study of blood T cell repertoires in COVID-19. This clone was observed a handful of times. Between the trimmed V and J ends, which lost 0 bases and 0 bases, there was a span of 12 bases. CDR1 is SGHRS and CDR2 is YFSETQ in the germline V gene. This CDR3 is 16 amino acids long. Original processing methods: By means of reference gene primer amplification, nucleated cell counts were estimated. Method: immunoSEQ multiplex PCR; TCRdb's copy keeps in-frame clones and lacks some. The DNA gave D and trimming, while V, J and clone size come from that table. The sample includes approximately 200,000 clones, more than 70% seen only once; the top ten take roughly 4.2%.

This chain uses TRBV5-1 with TRBJ1-1, with unresolved D. The TCR sequence derives from a woman aged 25 to 39 with acute or convalescent COVID-19. The sequencing input was peripheral blood. CDR3 nucleotides: TGCGCCAGCAGCTTGGCCCGAGGAGATATGAACACTGAAGCTTTCTTT. This translates into CASSLARGDMNTEAFF.